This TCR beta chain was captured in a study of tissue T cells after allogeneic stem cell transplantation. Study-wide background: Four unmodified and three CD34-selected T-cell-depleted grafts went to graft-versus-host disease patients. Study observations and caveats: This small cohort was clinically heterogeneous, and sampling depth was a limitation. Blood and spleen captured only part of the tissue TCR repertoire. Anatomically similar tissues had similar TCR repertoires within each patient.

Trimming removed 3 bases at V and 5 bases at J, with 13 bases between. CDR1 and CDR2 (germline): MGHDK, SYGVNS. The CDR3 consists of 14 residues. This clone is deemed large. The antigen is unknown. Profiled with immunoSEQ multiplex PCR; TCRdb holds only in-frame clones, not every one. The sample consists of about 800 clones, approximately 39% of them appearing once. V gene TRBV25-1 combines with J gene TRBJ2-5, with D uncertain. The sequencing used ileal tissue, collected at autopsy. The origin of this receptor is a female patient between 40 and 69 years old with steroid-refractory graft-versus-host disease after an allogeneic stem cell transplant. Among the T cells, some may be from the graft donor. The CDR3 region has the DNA TGTGCCAGCAGTGACTGGTCCAGCTCCGAGACCCAGTACTTC. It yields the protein CASSDWSSSETQYF.